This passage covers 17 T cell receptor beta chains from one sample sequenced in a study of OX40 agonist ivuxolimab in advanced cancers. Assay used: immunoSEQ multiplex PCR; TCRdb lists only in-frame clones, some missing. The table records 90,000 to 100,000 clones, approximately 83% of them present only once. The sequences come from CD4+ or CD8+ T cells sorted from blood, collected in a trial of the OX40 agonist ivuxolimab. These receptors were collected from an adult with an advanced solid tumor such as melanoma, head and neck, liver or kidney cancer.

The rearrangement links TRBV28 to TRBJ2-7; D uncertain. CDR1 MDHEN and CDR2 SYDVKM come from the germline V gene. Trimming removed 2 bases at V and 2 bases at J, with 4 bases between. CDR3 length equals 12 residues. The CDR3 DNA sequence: TGTGCCAGCAGTTTAGAGACCTACGAGCAGTACTTC. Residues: CASSLETYEQYF.

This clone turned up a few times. The DNA of the CDR3 is TGTGCCTCATACTTCCGAGGGTACAATGAGCAGTTCTTC. Translated, it gives CASYFRGYNEQFF. The chain carries TRBV30 and TRBJ2-1; D may be TRBD2 (5 bases). The CDR3 contains 13 residues. Trimming left V 7 bases short and J 4 bases short, with 14 bases between. Germline V gene sequence: CDR1 GTSNPN, CDR2 SVGIG (reference sequence).

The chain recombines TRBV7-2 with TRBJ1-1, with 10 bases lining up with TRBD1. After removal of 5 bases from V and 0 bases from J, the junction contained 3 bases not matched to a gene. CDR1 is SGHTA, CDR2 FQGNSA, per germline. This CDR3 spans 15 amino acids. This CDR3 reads CASSKDRGVNTEAFF. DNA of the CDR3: TGTGCCAGCAGCAAGGACAGGGGGGTGAACACTGAAGCTTTCTTT.

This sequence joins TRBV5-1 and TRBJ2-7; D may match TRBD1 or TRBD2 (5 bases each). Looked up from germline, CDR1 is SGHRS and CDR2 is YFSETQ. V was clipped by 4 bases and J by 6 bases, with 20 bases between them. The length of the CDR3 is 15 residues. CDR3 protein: CASSQDPGRIGEQYF. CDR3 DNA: TGCGCCAGCAGCCAGGACCCGGGACGGATAGGCGAGCAGTACTTC.

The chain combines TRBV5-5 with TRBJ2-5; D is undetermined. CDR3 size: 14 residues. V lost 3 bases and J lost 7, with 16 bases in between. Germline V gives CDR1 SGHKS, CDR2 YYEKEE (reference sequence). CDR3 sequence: CASSSTPVTWTQYF. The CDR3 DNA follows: TGTGCCAGCAGCTCGACCCCCGTTACGTGGACCCAGTACTTC.

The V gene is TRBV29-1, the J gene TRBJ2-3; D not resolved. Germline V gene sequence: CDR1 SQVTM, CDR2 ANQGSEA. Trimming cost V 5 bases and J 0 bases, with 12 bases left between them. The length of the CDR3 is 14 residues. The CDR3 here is CSVRQARSTDTQYF. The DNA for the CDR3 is TGCAGCGTTCGGCAGGCCAGAAGCACAGATACGCAGTATTTT.

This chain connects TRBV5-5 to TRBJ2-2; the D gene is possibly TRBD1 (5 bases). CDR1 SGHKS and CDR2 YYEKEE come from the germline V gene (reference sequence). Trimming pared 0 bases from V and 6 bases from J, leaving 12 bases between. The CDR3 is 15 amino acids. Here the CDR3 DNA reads TGTGCCAGCAGCTTGGGGGGCGAAATATCCGGGGAGCTGTTTTTT. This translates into CASSLGGEISGELFF. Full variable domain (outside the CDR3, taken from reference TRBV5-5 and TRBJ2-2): DAGVTQSPTHLIKTRGQQVTLRCSPISGHKSVSWYQQVLGQGPQFIFQYYEKEERGRGNFPDRFSARQFPNYSSELNVNALLLGDSALYLCASSLGGEISGELFFGEGSRLTVL.

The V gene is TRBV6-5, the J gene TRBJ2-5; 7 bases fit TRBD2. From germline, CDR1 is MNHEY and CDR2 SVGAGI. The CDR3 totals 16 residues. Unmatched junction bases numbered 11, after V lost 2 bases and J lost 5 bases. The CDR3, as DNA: TGTGCCAGCAGTTACCGAGCAGGTACCGGGAGGGAGACCCAGTACTTC. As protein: CASSYRAGTGRETQYF.

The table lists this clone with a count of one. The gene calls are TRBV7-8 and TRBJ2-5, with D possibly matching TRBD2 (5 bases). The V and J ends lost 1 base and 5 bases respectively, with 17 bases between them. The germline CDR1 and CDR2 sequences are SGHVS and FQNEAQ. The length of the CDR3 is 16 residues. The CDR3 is CASSLVGDSNWETQYF. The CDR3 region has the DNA TGTGCCAGCAGCTTAGTGGGAGACTCCAATTGGGAGACCCAGTACTTC.

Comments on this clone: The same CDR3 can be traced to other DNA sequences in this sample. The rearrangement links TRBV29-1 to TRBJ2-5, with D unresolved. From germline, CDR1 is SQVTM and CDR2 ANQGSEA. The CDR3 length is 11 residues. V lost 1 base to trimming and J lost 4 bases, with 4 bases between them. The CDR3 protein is CSVEVGETQYF. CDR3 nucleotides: TGCAGCGTTGAAGTCGGAGAGACCCAGTACTTC.

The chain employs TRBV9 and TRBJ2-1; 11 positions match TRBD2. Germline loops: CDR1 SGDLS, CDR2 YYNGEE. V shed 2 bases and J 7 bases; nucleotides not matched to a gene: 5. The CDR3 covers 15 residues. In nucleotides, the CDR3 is TGTGCCAGCAGCGTCCTTAGCGGGAGGGAGAATGAGCAGTTCTTC. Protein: CASSVLSGRENEQFF.

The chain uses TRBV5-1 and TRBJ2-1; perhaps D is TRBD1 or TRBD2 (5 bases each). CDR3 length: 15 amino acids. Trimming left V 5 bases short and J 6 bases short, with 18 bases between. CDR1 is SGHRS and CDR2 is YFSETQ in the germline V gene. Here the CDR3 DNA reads TGCGCCAGCAGATTTCCCGAGGGGCGCATCAATGAGCAGTTCTTC. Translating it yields CASRFPEGRINEQFF.

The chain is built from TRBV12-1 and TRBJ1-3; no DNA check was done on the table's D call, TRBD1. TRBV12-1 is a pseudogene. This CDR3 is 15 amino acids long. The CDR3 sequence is CASSFAPPGGNTIYF. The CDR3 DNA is TGTGCCAGCAGCTTTGCGCCGCCAGGTGGAAACACCATATATTTT.

CDR3 sequence reads: CASSSVGAGIETQYF. CDR3 coding DNA: TGCGCCAGCAGCTCCGTGGGGGCCGGGATTGAGACCCAGTACTTC. The rearrangement joins TRBV5-1 to TRBJ2-5; a possible D gene is TRBD1 (6 bases). CDR3 length equals 15 residues. Germline lookup yields CDR1 SGHRS and CDR2 YFSETQ. Trimming shortened V by 3 bases and J by 5 bases, and 17 bases separated the two germline ends.

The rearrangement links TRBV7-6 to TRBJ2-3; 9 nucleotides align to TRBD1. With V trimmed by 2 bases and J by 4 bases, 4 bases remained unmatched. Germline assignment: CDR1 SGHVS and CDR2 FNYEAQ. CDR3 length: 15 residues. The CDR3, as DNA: TGTGCCAGCAGCTTAAATACAGGGGGCGCAGATACGCAGTATTTT. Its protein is CASSLNTGGADTQYF.

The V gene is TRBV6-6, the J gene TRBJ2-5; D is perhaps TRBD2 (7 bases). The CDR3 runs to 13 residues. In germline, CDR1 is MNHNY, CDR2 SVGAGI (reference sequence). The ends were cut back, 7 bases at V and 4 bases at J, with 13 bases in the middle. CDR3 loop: CASNKGGGETQYF. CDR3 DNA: TGTGCCAGCAACAAAGGGGGGGGAGAGACCCAGTACTTC.

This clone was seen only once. Written as DNA, the CDR3 is TGTGCCAGCAGCCAGGGACAGGGGGCCTACAATGAGCAGTTCTTC. Protein: CASSQGQGAYNEQFF. The chain is built from TRBV7-8 and TRBJ2-1, with 11 bases lining up with TRBD1. Germline V gene sequence: CDR1 SGHVS, CDR2 FQNEAQ. V was pared by 5 bases and J by 2 bases, with 2 bases of the junction left unmatched. The CDR3 runs to 15 residues.